Shown below are 5 T cell receptor beta chains from a single sample sequenced in a study of CD8+ T cells in alopecia areata. Extracted RNA was reverse transcribed into cDNA, the sequencing template. Assay: immunoSEQ multiplex PCR; the TCRdb copy retains only in-frame clones and omits some. The sample carries approximately 150,000 clones, 50% to 65% recorded once. Sequencing was carried out using CD4+ T cells sorted from blood. The receptors come from a human donor in good health.

The J gene is TRBJ1-2, the V gene TRBV18, with D hard to call. V was pared by 0 bases and J by 5 bases, with 13 bases between. This CDR3 region has 15 residues. Germline V gene data show CDR1 as KGHSH and CDR2 as LQKENI. CDR3 in amino acids: CASSPPTGAGYGYTF. The CDR3 nucleotides read TGTGCCAGCTCACCACCGACGGGCGCGGGGTATGGCTACACCTTC. Full variable domain (outside the CDR3, taken from reference TRBV18 and TRBJ1-2): NAGVMQNPRHLVRRRGQEARLRCSPMKGHSHVYWYRQLPEEGLKFMVYLQKENIIDESGMPKERFSAEFPKEGPSILRIQQVVRGDSAAYFCASSPPTGAGYGYTFGSGTRLTVV.

This clone was seen a handful of times. The rearrangement joins TRBV27 to TRBJ2-4, with a weak D call TRBD2 (5 bases). V shed 5 bases and J shed 0 bases, with 11 bases lying between them. The V gene's germline CDR1 is MNHEY and CDR2 SMNVEV (reference sequence). CDR3 size: 15 residues. Here the CDR3 DNA reads TGTGCCAGCAGTCCCCCCGGGGTAGCCAAAAACATTCAGTACTTC. It is translated as CASSPPGVAKNIQYF.

On this clone itself: Relative to the germline gene, one junction end is altered; a read error may explain this. The chain joins TRBV28 to TRBJ2-7; D might be TRBD1 (6 bases). The CDR3 sequence is 12 residues long. Per germline, CDR1 MDHEN and CDR2 SYDVKM. DNA of the CDR3: TGTGCCAGCAGTTTGTTACAGGGTTCCCGGTTGTTC. The encoded protein is CASSLLQGSRLF.

The V call is TRBV13, the J call TRBJ2-1; TRBD2 matches 8 bases. Trimming removed 2 bases from V and 8 bases from J; junction bases left unmatched: 8. Germline CDR1 and CDR2: PRHDT and FYEKMQ (reference sequence). The CDR3 loop spans 15 amino acids. The CDR3 reads CASSLRAGGGDEQFF. The DNA of the CDR3 is TGTGCCAGCAGCTTACGGGCGGGAGGAGGCGATGAGCAGTTCTTC.

This clone has just a few counts. The chain employs TRBV4-2 and TRBJ1-5; tentative D call: TRBD1 (5 bases). The V gene lost 1 base and the J gene lost 4 bases, with 11 bases spanning the gap. Germline lookup yields CDR1 LGHNA and CDR2 YNFKEQ. CDR3 length equals 15 residues. The CDR3 DNA is TGTGCCAGCAGCCAAGTGGGGCGCGGGAATCAGCCCCAGCATTTT. This codes for CASSQVGRGNQPQHF.